This entry concerns a single T cell receptor beta chain. Deletions cut 5 bases from V and 3 bases from J, with 8 bases between. Looked up from germline, CDR1 is WSHSY and CDR2 is SAAADI. The CDR3 has 13 amino acids. This sample was included in a study of blood T cell repertoires in COVID-19. Overall study context: Some COVID-19 samples were acute and others convalescent; all came from the United States, Italy and Spain. In each case, the material was cDNA or gDNA derived from T cells, B-cell-depleted T cells, or PBMCs.

The authors' processing: Counts of nucleated cells, estimated from reference gene primer amplification, were obtained. Only in-frame clones appear in the TCRdb table, and some are missing; sequencing was by immunoSEQ multiplex PCR. V and J calls and clone size are as listed in that table; D and trimming were resolved from the DNA. The profile shows about 170,000 clones, approximately 83% of them singletons. Specimen: peripheral blood. The sequence came from a man in his 70s with active or convalescent COVID-19. V gene TRBV10-2 combines with J gene TRBJ1-3; D gene uncertain. CDR3 amino acids: CASSITDGNTIYF. The CDR3 DNA sequence: TGCGCCAGCAGTATCACAGATGGAAACACCATATATTTT.